This is a list of T cell receptor beta chains from one sample in a study of blood T cells in healthy people across ages. One entry per CDR3 protein results from TCRdb running MiXCR on the 5' RACE reads. The profile shows approximately 800,000 distinct CDR3 sequences, just over 55% of them singletons. Sequenced sample: blood. These receptors originate from a man aged 40-49 years in good health. Each CDR3 is given with its conserved first and last residue. Fields, in order: V gene, J gene, D gene, clone size, CDR3 DNA, CDR3 protein. A D gene is named only where the DNA matches it firmly. Clone size is not always given. Where it is, it says once, few, many or a class for expanded clones.

v_gene: TRBV4-3
j_gene: TRBJ2-7
d_gene: NA
abundance: NA
CDR3nt: TGCGCCAGCAGCCAAGATCTTAGCGGTTTCCCCTACGAGCAGTACTTC
CDR3aa: CASSQDLSGFPYEQYF

v_gene: TRBV5-1
j_gene: TRBJ2-4
d_gene: NA
abundance: NA
CDR3nt: TGCGCCAGCAGTATGGAAGGACAGACGATAGACATTCAGTACTTC
CDR3aa: CASSMEGQTIDIQYF

v_gene: TRBV28
j_gene: TRBJ2-7
d_gene: NA
abundance: NA
CDR3nt: TGTGCCAGCATCTCCTTAGCAGGCTCCTACGAGCAGTACTTC
CDR3aa: CASISLAGSYEQYF

v_gene: TRBV7-9
j_gene: TRBJ2-1
d_gene: NA
abundance: NA
CDR3nt: TGTGCCAGCAGCTTACCGAGGGGGAACAATGAGCAGTTCTTC
CDR3aa: CASSLPRGNNEQFF

v_gene: TRBV10-3
j_gene: TRBJ2-7
d_gene: NA
abundance: NA
CDR3nt: TGTGCCATCAGCTCAGGACTCCTCGGGTATTGCGAGCAGTACTTC
CDR3aa: CAISSGLLGYCEQYF

v_gene: TRBV9
j_gene: TRBJ2-3
d_gene: TRBD2
abundance: few
CDR3nt: TGTGCCAGCAGCGTCACCGGGACTAGCGGAGATACGCAGTATTTT
CDR3aa: CASSVTGTSGDTQYF

v_gene: TRBV20-1
j_gene: TRBJ1-1
d_gene: NA
abundance: NA
CDR3nt: TGCAGTGCTAGAAGGAGATACACTGAAGCTTTCTTT
CDR3aa: CSARRRYTEAFF

v_gene: TRBV4-1
j_gene: TRBJ1-1
d_gene: NA
abundance: NA
CDR3nt: TGCGCCAGCAGCCACTTCACCCGGGACTTGAACGCTGAAGCTTTCTTT
CDR3aa: CASSHFTRDLNAEAFF

v_gene: TRBV5-6
j_gene: TRBJ1-5
d_gene: TRBD1
abundance: NA
CDR3nt: TGTGCCAGCAGCGTATCAGGGGGAGTGAGAAATCAGCCCCAGCATTTT
CDR3aa: CASSVSGGVRNQPQHF

v_gene: TRBV28
j_gene: TRBJ1-4
d_gene: NA
abundance: few
CDR3nt: TGTGCCAGCAGTTTTGGTCCCGACTCAACTAATGAAAAACTGTTTTTT
CDR3aa: CASSFGPDSTNEKLFF

v_gene: TRBV3-1
j_gene: TRBJ2-3
d_gene: NA
abundance: NA
CDR3nt: TGTGCCAGCAGCCCCGATGTGGTTGGCACAGATACGCAGTATTTT
CDR3aa: CASSPDVVGTDTQYF

v_gene: TRBV9
j_gene: TRBJ2-1
d_gene: NA
abundance: NA
CDR3nt: TGTGCCAGCAGCGTAGAGCTTATGAGCCCCAACAATGAGCAGTTCTTC
CDR3aa: CASSVELMSPNNEQFF

v_gene: TRBV9
j_gene: TRBJ2-7
d_gene: NA
abundance: NA
CDR3nt: TGTGCCAGCAGCGTAGGTCCGGGCGGGGAGGAGCAGTACTTC
CDR3aa: CASSVGPGGEEQYF

v_gene: TRBV5-1
j_gene: TRBJ2-2
d_gene: NA
abundance: NA
CDR3nt: TGCGCCAGCAGCTCCCGGGCCTCGGAGGGGGAGCTGTTTTTT
CDR3aa: CASSSRASEGELFF

v_gene: TRBV20-1
j_gene: TRBJ2-1
d_gene: NA
abundance: few
CDR3nt: TGCAGTGCTAGAGGGGGGAAGGGCTCCTACAATGAGCAGTTCTTC
CDR3aa: CSARGGKGSYNEQFF

v_gene: TRBV20-1
j_gene: TRBJ1-2
d_gene: NA
abundance: many
CDR3nt: TGCAGTGCAACCACAGGATTAGGCTATGGCTACACCTTC
CDR3aa: CSATTGLGYGYTF

v_gene: TRBV29-1
j_gene: TRBJ2-3
d_gene: NA
abundance: NA
CDR3nt: TGCAGCGAGGGACTCACAGGGGATACGCAGTATTTT
CDR3aa: CSEGLTGDTQYF

v_gene: TRBV3-1
j_gene: TRBJ1-2
d_gene: TRBD1
abundance: NA
CDR3nt: TGTGCCAGCAGTGCGGACAGGGCCTATGGCTACACCTTC
CDR3aa: CASSADRAYGYTF

v_gene: TRBV4-2
j_gene: TRBJ1-6
d_gene: NA
abundance: NA
CDR3nt: TGTGCCAGCAGCCAAGATGTCCGCGGGGCTTCACCCCTCCACTTT
CDR3aa: CASSQDVRGASPLHF

v_gene: TRBV28
j_gene: TRBJ2-5
d_gene: TRBD1
abundance: many
CDR3nt: TGTGCCAGCAGTTTAGAGCAGGGGGCTTTGGATGAGCAGTACTTC
CDR3aa: CASSLEQGALDEQYF

v_gene: TRBV10-3
j_gene: TRBJ1-2
d_gene: NA
abundance: NA
CDR3nt: TGTGCCATCAGTGAGAACCCAGGGCCGAACTATGGCTACACCTTC
CDR3aa: CAISENPGPNYGYTF

v_gene: TRBV20-1
j_gene: TRBJ2-3
d_gene: NA
abundance: NA
CDR3nt: TGCAGTGCTAGAGATAGAAAGACGCTGGACACAGATACGCAGTATTTT
CDR3aa: CSARDRKTLDTDTQYF

v_gene: TRBV9
j_gene: TRBJ2-1
d_gene: TRBD1
abundance: once
CDR3nt: TGTGCCAGCAGCGTAGCGGGGACAGGGGGCGATGAGCAGTTCTTC
CDR3aa: CASSVAGTGGDEQFF

v_gene: TRBV28
j_gene: TRBJ1-2
d_gene: NA
abundance: few
CDR3nt: TGTGCGATAGGAGCAGCCTCCTATGGCTACACCTTC
CDR3aa: CAIGAASYGYTF

v_gene: TRBV5-1
j_gene: TRBJ2-7
d_gene: NA
abundance: few
CDR3nt: TGCGCCAGCAGGAGAGGGGCCAACCACGAGCAGTACTTC
CDR3aa: CASRRGANHEQYF

v_gene: TRBV20-1
j_gene: TRBJ1-2
d_gene: TRBD1
abundance: NA
CDR3nt: TGCAGTGCTAGAGGGGACAGGGCAAACGGTAACTATGGCTACACCTTC
CDR3aa: CSARGDRANGNYGYTF

v_gene: TRBV20-1
j_gene: TRBJ2-7
d_gene: TRBD2
abundance: NA
CDR3nt: TGCAGTGCTAGACCTCGCGGGAGGGAATCTTTGGGCGAGCAGTACTTC
CDR3aa: CSARPRGRESLGEQYF

v_gene: TRBV27
j_gene: TRBJ2-7
d_gene: TRBD1
abundance: NA
CDR3nt: TGTGCCAGCAGTTTTGGGGTCACGGGACAGGTGACCGAGCAGTACTTC
CDR3aa: CASSFGVTGQVTEQYF

v_gene: TRBV28
j_gene: TRBJ2-7
d_gene: NA
abundance: NA
CDR3nt: TGTGCCACCCTTGGGTCAGGGCCAAGCTCCTACGAGCAGTACTTC
CDR3aa: CATLGSGPSSYEQYF

v_gene: TRBV11-2
j_gene: TRBJ2-3
d_gene: NA
abundance: NA
CDR3nt: TGTGCCAGCAGCTTATCAGGGTACGAGGGGACAGATACGCAGTATTTT
CDR3aa: CASSLSGYEGTDTQYF

v_gene: TRBV20-1
j_gene: TRBJ1-6
d_gene: TRBD1
abundance: NA
CDR3nt: TGCAGTGCTGGGGGACAGGACGATTCACCCCTCCACTTT
CDR3aa: CSAGGQDDSPLHF

v_gene: TRBV7-2
j_gene: TRBJ2-1
d_gene: TRBD2
abundance: NA
CDR3nt: TGTGCCAGCTGGCGGGGGGATTCCTACAATGAGCAGTTCTTC
CDR3aa: CASWRGDSYNEQFF

v_gene: TRBV12-3/TRBV12-4
j_gene: TRBJ2-5
d_gene: TRBD2
abundance: many
CDR3nt: TGTGCCAGCAGTTCTAGCGGGGGGAAAGAGACCCAGTACTTC
CDR3aa: CASSSSGGKETQYF

v_gene: TRBV20-1
j_gene: TRBJ1-2
d_gene: TRBD1
abundance: NA
CDR3nt: TGCAGTGCTAGCCCGGCGGGGGACAGCACCTATGGCTACACCTTC
CDR3aa: CSASPAGDSTYGYTF

v_gene: TRBV11-2
j_gene: TRBJ2-7
d_gene: TRBD2
abundance: few
CDR3nt: TGTGCCAGCAGCTTCACCGGGAGGACCTCCTACGAGCAGTACTTC
CDR3aa: CASSFTGRTSYEQYF

v_gene: TRBV11-1
j_gene: TRBJ2-3
d_gene: NA
abundance: NA
CDR3nt: TGTGCCAGCAGCATACCCGGGGTTACATTCACAGATACGCAGTATTTT
CDR3aa: CASSIPGVTFTDTQYF